This T cell receptor beta chain was profiled in a study of CXCR3-negative and CXCR3-positive naive CD8 T cells. Study-level results: Unlike memory cells, which differed, naive CXCR3-negative and CXCR3-positive cells had similar TRBV-TRBJ usage. PBMCs showed partially decreased CXCR3 expression after cryopreservation, and most assays used fresh PBMCs. A higher hydrophobicity marked the TRB CDR3s of CXCR3-positive naive cells versus CXCR3-negative naive cells. The study found comparably high diversity in both naive subsets and much lower diversity in memory CD8+ cells.

The CDR3 covers 15 residues. Germline V gene sequence: CDR1 SQVTM, CDR2 ANQGSEA. For this clonotype: Its antigen is not known.

The libraries of TRB cDNA were prepared using 5' RACE with UMI labels. TCRdb re-called the 5' RACE reads; every CDR3 protein appears as one record, without DNA. The listing records tens of thousands of distinct CDR3 sequences. The specimen sequenced was naive CXCR3+ CD8+ T cells from blood. Subset of the sample: CD45RO-CCR7+CD27+CD95- naive CD8+ T cells expressing CXCR3 (TNR3+). J is TRBJ2-7 and V is TRBV29-1; with no DNA, the TCRdb D assignment of TRBD2 cannot be verified. This receptor was identified in a human donor in good health. Some clones in this sample may be carry-over from other donors' samples. The chain's CDR3 is CSVGVGPRVTYEQYF.